This T cell receptor beta chain was profiled in a study of blood T cell repertoires in COVID-19. Study background: Sites in the United States, Italy and Spain provided acute and convalescent COVID-19 samples. PBMCs, B-cell-depleted T cells, or T cells provided the cDNA or gDNA that made up the material.

Per the original data handling: The authors estimated nucleated cell counts from reference gene primer amplification. Using immunoSEQ multiplex PCR, the repertoire was profiled, and TCRdb retains in-frame clones only, with some absent. Clonal size and the V and J genes are those of that table, whereas D and trimming came from the DNA. The table records 200,000 to 250,000 clones, around 82% of them present only once. The germline gives CDR1 SGHDN, CDR2 FVKESK. V was trimmed by 3 bases and J by 7 bases, leaving 15 bases between them. This CDR3 has 14 residues. The chain joins TRBV14 to TRBJ2-5; TRBD2 is a possible D gene (5 bases). Sequencing was performed on peripheral blood. This TCR was sampled from a woman in her sixties or seventies with acute or convalescent COVID-19. CDR3 in DNA: TGTGCCAGCAGCCATCCCGGGGAGTGGGTGACCCAGTACTTC. Residues: CASSHPGEWVTQYF.